This T cell receptor (beta chain) was observed in a study of blood T cell repertoires in COVID-19. Some clones are missing from TCRdb's copy, which holds only in-frame ones; the method was immunoSEQ multiplex PCR. Here the sample spans a few hundred thousand clones, 90% being singletons. As to this clone: The sample holds other DNA sequences that translate to the same CDR3.

This CDR3 comprises 14 residues. The J segment lost 2 bases and the V segment lost 5 bases, leaving 5 bases of the junction unmatched. Germline V gene lookup returns CDR1 SGHRS and CDR2 YFSETQ. This receptor was identified in an older woman with COVID-19, enrolled during active disease. The V gene is TRBV5-1, the J gene TRBJ2-3; 7 bases match TRBD1. The sample consisted of peripheral blood. CDR3 protein: CASRSRGSTDTQYF. CDR3 sequence (DNA): TGCGCCAGCAGATCCAGGGGGTCCACAGATACGCAGTATTTT.